These 9 T cell receptor beta chains came from one sample sequenced in a study of cytomegalovirus exposure and HLA in healthy donors (dated by TCRdb to between 2016 and 2019). Library preparation was by the immunoSEQ multiplex PCR assay. For the multiplex PCR, a mixture combining 60 forward primers for TCR Vbeta segments and 13 reverse primers for TCR Jbeta segments was used. In its TCRdb copy, this immuneACCESS table keeps in-frame sequences only and misses some clones. Where compared with another copy, unresolved V genes explain less than half of these, and the others have no known cause. This sample gives some 120,000 clones in total; roughly 80% of them show up just once. 2% to 3% of the sample lies in the top ten. Sequencing was carried out using PBMCs. These receptors came from a man under 40 in good health and CMV-seronegative.

This chain uses TRBV19 with TRBJ2-2; no firm D call. This CDR3 region has 12 residues. V gave up 4 bases and J gave up 7 bases, with 7 bases separating them. Germline V gene lookup returns CDR1 LNHDA and CDR2 SQIVND (reference sequence). The chain's CDR3 is CASSTLVGELFF. The CDR3, as DNA: TGTGCCAGTAGTACCTTAGTCGGGGAGCTGTTTTTT. Variable domain in full (rest from reference TRBV19 and TRBJ2-2): DGGITQSPKYLFRKEGQNVTLSCEQNLNHDAMYWYRQDPGQGLRLIYYSQIVNDFQKGDIAEGYSVSREKKESFPLTVTSAQKNPTAFYLCASSTLVGELFFGEGSRLTVL.

This clone was recorded a few times. The chain recombines TRBV29-1 with TRBJ2-5; 8 bases line up with TRBD2. The germline V gene encodes CDR1 SQVTM and CDR2 ANQGSEA. Losses at the gene ends were 4 bases for V and 2 bases for J; bases not matched to a gene: 9. This CDR3 is built from 15 residues. The CDR3 DNA reads as TGCAGCGTTGCTGCGGCCACTAGCGGACAAGAGACCCAGTACTTC. It codes for CSVAAATSGQETQYF.

This rearrangement joins TRBV5-6 to TRBJ2-1; 11 positions match TRBD2. CDR3 length: 17 amino acids. The germline gives CDR1 SGHDT, CDR2 YYEEEE. V shed 4 bases, J shed 3 bases, and the junction held 9 bases outside the gene matches. CDR3 amino acids: CASSAITGTSGYNEQFF. The CDR3 nucleotides are TGTGCCAGCAGCGCAATAACCGGGACTAGCGGCTACAATGAGCAGTTCTTC.

The chain carries TRBV2 and TRBJ2-7; the D is unclear. Germline CDR1 and CDR2: SNHLY and FYNNEI. Trimming cost V 6 bases and J 0 bases, with 12 bases left between them. CDR3 length: 14 residues. The CDR3 DNA reads TGTGCCAGCAGACAGAACGGTAACTCCTACGAGCAGTACTTC. Encoded protein: CASRQNGNSYEQYF.

The chain combines TRBV6-1 with TRBJ2-7, with D unresolved. Per germline, CDR1 MNHNS and CDR2 SASEGT. The V and J ends lost 6 bases and 5 bases respectively, with 20 bases between them. The CDR3 extends over 15 amino acids. The CDR3 loop reads CASRQPGRRIHEQYF. The DNA for the CDR3 is TGTGCCAGCAGGCAGCCAGGTCGTCGGATCCACGAGCAGTACTTC.

This sequence joins TRBV27 and TRBJ2-3; possibly TRBD1 for D (6 bases). Looked up from germline, CDR1 is MNHEY and CDR2 is SMNVEV (reference sequence). This CDR3 is built from 14 residues. Trimming took off 5 bases at V and 3 bases at J, with 12 bases between the two ends. Here the CDR3 DNA reads TGTGCCAGCAGTCTGGGGACACTTACAGATACGCAGTATTTT. Amino acid sequence: CASSLGTLTDTQYF.

The rearrangement links TRBV5-4 to TRBJ1-2, with 10 positions matching TRBD1. The germline V gene encodes CDR1 SGHNT and CDR2 YYREEE (reference sequence). There are 14 residues in the CDR3. The J segment lost 9 bases and the V segment lost 2 bases, leaving 7 bases of the junction unmatched. This chain's CDR3 is CASSFRDRGCSYTF. For the CDR3, the DNA is TGTGCCAGCAGCTTCCGGGACAGGGGATGTAGCTACACCTTC.

The rearrangement joins TRBV5-8 to TRBJ2-7, with 9 bases aligning to TRBD1. CDR1 is SGHTS and CDR2 is YDEGEE in the germline V gene. The CDR3 runs 15 residues. V was clipped by 3 bases and J by 2 bases; unmatched bases: 6. The CDR3 sequence: CASSSPGTGPYEQYF. In DNA, the CDR3 is TGTGCCAGCAGCTCCCCCGGGACAGGGCCCTACGAGCAGTACTTC.

This sequence joins TRBV15 and TRBJ2-5; 11 bases are shared with TRBD2. The J call may be incorrect, as the DNA end agrees better with TRBJ2-7. The V gene's germline CDR1 is LNHNV and CDR2 YYDKDF (reference sequence). The CDR3 is 13 residues long. The CDR3 DNA reads TGTGCCACGCAACTAGCGGGAGTAGACGAGCAGTACTTC. This gives the protein CATQLAGVDEQYF.